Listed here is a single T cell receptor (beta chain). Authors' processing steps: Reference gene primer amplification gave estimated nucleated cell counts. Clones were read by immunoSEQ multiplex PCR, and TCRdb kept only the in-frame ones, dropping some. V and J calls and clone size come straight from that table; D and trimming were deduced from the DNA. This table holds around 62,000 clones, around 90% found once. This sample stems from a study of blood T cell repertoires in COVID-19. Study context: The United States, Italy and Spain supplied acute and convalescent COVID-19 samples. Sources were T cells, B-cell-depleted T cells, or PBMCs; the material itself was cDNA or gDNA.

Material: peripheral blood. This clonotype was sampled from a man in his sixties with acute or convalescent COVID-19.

CDR3 residues: CASSFDRGFEKLFF. For the CDR3, the DNA is TGTGCCAGCAGCTTCGACAGGGGGTTTGAAAAACTGTTTTTT. The chain couples TRBV7-2 to TRBJ1-4; 9 bases line up with TRBD1. Looked up from germline, CDR1 is SGHTA and CDR2 is FQGNSA. CDR3 size: 14 residues. V lost 3 bases to trimming and J lost 7 bases; unmatched junction nucleotides: 3.